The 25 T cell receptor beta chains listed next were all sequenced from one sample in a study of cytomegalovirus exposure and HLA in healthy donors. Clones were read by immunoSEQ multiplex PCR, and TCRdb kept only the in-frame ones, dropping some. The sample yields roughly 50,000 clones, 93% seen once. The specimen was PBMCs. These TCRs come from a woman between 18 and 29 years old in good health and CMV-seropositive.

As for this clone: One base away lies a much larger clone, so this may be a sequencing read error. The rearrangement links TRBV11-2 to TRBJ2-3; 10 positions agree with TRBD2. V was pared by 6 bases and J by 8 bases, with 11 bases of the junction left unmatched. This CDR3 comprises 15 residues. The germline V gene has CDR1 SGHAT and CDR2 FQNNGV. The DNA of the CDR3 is TGTGCCAGCAGTCTAGCGGGGGCCTCAGGAGGTACGCAGTATTTT. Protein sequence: CASSLAGASGGTQYF.

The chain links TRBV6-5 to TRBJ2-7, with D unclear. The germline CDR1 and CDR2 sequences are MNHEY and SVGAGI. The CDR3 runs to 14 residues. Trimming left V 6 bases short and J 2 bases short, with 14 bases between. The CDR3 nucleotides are TGTGCCAGCAGAAAGGCGGATTTTCCCTACGAGCAGTACTTC. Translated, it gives CASRKADFPYEQYF.

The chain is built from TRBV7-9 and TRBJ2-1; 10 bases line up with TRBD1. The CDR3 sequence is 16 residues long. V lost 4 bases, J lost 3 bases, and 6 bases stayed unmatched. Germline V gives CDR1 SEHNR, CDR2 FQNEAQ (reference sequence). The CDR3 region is CASSSRDRGGYNEQFF. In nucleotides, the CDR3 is TGTGCCAGCAGCTCTCGGGACAGGGGAGGCTACAATGAGCAGTTCTTC.

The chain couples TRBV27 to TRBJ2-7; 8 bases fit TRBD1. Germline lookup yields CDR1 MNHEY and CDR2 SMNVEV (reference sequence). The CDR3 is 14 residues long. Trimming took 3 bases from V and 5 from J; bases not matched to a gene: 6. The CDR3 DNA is TGTGCCAGCAGTTTGGCGACAGGGGTGCACGAGCAGTACTTC. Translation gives CASSLATGVHEQYF.

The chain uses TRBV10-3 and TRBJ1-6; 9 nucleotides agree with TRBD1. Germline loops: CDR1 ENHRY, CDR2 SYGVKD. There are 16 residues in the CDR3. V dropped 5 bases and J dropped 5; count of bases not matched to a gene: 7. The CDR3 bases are TGTGCCATCAGTAAGGGACAGGGTTTTAATAATTCACCCCTCCACTTT. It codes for CAISKGQGFNNSPLHF.

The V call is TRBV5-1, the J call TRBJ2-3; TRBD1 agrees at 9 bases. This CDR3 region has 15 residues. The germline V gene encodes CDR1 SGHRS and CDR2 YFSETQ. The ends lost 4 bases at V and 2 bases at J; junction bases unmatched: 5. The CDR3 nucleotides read TGCGCCAGCAGCGAGGGGACAGGGCACACAGATACGCAGTATTTT. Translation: CASSEGTGHTDTQYF.

CDR3 region: CASSPRLDSPSSYEQYF. CDR3 DNA: TGTGCCAGCAGTCCGCGATTAGACAGCCCGAGCTCCTACGAGCAGTACTTC. The chain uses TRBV2 and TRBJ2-7, with D perhaps TRBD1 (5 bases). V was trimmed by 5 bases and J by 0 bases, leaving 20 bases between them. This CDR3 comprises 17 residues. Germline lookup yields CDR1 SNHLY and CDR2 FYNNEI.

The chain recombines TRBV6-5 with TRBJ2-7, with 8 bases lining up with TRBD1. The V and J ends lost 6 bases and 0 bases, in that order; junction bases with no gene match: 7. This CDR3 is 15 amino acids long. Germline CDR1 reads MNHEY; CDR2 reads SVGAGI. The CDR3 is CASSPTGGSSYEQYF. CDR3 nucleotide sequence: TGTGCCAGCAGCCCAACAGGGGGGAGCTCCTACGAGCAGTACTTC.

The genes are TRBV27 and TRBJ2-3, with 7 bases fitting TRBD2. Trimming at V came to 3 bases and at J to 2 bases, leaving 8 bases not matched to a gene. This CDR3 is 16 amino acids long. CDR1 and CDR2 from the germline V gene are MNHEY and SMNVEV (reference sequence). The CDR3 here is CASSFRRLADTDTQYF. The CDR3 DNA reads TGTGCCAGCAGTTTTCGGAGACTAGCCGACACAGATACGCAGTATTTT.

The CDR3 loop reads CASSLYGGAPYEQYF. DNA for the CDR3: TGTGCCAGCAGTTTATATGGGGGGGCCCCTTACGAGCAGTACTTC. The genes are TRBV27 and TRBJ2-7; D perhaps matches TRBD2 (7 bases). Deletions cut 1 base from V and 4 bases from J, with 14 bases between. The germline V gene encodes CDR1 MNHEY and CDR2 SMNVEV (reference sequence). This CDR3 spans 15 amino acids.

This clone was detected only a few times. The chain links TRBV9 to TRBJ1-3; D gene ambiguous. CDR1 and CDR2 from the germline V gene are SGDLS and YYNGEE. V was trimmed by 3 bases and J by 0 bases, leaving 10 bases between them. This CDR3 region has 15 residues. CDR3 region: CASSERPSSGNTIYF. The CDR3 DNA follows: TGTGCCAGCAGCGAGCGACCGAGCTCTGGAAACACCATATATTTT.

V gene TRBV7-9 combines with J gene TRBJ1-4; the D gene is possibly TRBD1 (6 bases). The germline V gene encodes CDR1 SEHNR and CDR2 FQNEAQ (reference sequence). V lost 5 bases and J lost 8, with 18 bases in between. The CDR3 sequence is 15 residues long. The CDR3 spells CASSPRDTWGEKLFF. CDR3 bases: TGTGCCAGCAGCCCTAGGGACACTTGGGGGGAAAAACTGTTTTTT.

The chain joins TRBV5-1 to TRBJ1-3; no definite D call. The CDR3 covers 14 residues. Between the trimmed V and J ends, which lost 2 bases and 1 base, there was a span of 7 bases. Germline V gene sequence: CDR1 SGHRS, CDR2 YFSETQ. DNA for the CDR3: TGCGCCAGCAGCTTCGAACAGTCTGGAAACACCATATATTTT. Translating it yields CASSFEQSGNTIYF.

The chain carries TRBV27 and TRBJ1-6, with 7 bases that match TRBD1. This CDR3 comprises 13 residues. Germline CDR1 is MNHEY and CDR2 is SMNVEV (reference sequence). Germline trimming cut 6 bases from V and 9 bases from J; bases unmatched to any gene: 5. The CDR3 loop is CASRTGISSPLHF. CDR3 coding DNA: TGTGCCAGCAGGACAGGGATCTCTTCACCCCTCCACTTT.

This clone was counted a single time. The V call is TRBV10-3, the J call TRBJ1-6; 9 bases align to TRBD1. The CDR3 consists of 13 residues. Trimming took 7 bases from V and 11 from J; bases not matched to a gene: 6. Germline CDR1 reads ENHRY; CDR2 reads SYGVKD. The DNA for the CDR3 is TGTGCCATCACCAAGGGACAGGGAACACCCCTCCACTTT. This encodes CAITKGQGTPLHF.

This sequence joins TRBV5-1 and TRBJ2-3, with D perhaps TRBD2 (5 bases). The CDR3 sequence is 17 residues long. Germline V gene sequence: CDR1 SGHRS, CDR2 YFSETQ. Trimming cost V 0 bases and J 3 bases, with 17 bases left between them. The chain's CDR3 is CASSLGLEDGDTDTQYF. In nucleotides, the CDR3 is TGCGCCAGCAGCTTGGGTTTGGAGGACGGAGATACAGATACGCAGTATTTT.

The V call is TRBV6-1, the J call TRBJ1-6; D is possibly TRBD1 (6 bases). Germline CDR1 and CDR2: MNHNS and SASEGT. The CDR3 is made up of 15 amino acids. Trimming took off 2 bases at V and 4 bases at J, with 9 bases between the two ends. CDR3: CASSESQGYNSPLHF. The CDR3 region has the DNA TGTGCCAGCAGTGAATCACAGGGTTATAATTCACCCCTCCACTTT.

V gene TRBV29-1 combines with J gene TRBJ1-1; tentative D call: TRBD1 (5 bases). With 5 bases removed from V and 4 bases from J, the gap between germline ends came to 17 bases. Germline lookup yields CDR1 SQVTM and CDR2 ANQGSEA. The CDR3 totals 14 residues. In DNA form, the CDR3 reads TGCAGCGTTAAACGCGGGAGGGGTAGCACTGAAGCTTTCTTT. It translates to CSVKRGRGSTEAFF. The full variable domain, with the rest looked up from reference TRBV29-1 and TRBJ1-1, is SAVISQKPSRDICQRGTSLTIQCQVDSQVTMMFWYRQQPGQSLTLIATANQGSEATYESGFVIDKFPISRPNLTFSTLTVSNMSPEDSSIYLCSVKRGRGSTEAFFGQGTRLTVV.

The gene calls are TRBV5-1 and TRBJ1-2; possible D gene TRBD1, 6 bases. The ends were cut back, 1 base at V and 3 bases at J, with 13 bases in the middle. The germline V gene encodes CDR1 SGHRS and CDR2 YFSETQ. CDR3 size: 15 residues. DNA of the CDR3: TGCGCCAGCAGCTTGTTTGGGGGCGCCGACTATGGCTACACCTTC. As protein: CASSLFGGADYGYTF.

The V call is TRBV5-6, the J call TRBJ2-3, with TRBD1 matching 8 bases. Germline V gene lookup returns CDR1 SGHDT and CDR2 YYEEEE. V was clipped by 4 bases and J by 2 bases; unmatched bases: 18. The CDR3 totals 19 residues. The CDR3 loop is CASSIYFRIDRGPTDTQYF. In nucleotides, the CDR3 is TGTGCCAGCAGCATCTATTTCCGGATCGACAGGGGCCCCACAGATACGCAGTATTTT.

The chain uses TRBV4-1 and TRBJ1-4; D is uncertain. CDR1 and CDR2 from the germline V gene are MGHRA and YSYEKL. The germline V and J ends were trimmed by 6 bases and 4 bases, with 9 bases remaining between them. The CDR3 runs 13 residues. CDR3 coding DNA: TGCGCCAGCAGGTACAGCCTTAATGAAAAACTGTTTTTT. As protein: CASRYSLNEKLFF.

The CDR3 sequence: CATRSDLQETQYF. CDR3 DNA: TGTGCCACAAGATCGGACTTACAAGAGACCCAGTACTTC. This sequence joins TRBV6-5 and TRBJ2-5; weak D call: TRBD2 (5 bases). V dropped 10 bases and J dropped 2 bases, with 14 bases sitting between them. Germline loops: CDR1 MNHEY, CDR2 SVGAGI. The CDR3 has 13 amino acids.

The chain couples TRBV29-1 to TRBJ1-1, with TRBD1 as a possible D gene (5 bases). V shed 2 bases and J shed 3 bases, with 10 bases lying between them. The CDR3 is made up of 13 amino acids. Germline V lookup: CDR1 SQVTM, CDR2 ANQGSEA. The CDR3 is CSVELRGHTEAFF. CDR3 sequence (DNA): TGCAGCGTTGAATTGCGGGGCCACACTGAAGCTTTCTTT.

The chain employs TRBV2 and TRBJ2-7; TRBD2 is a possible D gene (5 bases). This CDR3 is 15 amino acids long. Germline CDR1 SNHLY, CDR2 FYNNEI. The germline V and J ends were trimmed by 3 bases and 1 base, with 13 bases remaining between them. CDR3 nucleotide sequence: TGTGCCAGCAGTGAGTTTCAGAGGGATTCCTACGAGCAGTACTTC. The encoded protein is CASSEFQRDSYEQYF. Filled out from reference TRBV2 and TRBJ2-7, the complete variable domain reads EPEVTQTPSHQVTQMGQEVILRCVPISNHLYFYWYRQILGQKVEFLVSFYNNEISEKSEIFDDQFSVERPDGSNFTLKIRSTKLEDSAMYFCASSEFQRDSYEQYFGPGTRLTVT.

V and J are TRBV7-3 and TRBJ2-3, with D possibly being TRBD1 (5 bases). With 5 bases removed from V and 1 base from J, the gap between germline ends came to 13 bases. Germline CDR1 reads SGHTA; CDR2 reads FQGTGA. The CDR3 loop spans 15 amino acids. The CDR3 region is CASSLSGHRTDTQYF. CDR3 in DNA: TGTGCCAGCAGCCTAAGTGGACACCGCACAGATACGCAGTATTTT.